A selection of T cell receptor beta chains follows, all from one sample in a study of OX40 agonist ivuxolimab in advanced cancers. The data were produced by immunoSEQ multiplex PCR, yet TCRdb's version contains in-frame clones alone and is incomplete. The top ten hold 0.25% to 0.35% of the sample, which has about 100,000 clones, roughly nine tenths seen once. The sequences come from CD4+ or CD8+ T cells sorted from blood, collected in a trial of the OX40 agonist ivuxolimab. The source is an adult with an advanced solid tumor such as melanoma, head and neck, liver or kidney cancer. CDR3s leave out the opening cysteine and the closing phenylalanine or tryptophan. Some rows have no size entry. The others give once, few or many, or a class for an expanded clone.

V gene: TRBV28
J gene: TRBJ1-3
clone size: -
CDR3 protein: ASSLSWGNTIY

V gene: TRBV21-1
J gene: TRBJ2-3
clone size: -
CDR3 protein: ASIPGTSGMGTQY

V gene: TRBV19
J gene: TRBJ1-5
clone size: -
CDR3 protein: ASSIGTGGSQPQH

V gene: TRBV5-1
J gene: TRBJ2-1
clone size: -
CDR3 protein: ASRMGSGNNEQF

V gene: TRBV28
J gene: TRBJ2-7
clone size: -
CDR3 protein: ASRSLGASSYEQY

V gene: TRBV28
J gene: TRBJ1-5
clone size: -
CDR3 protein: ASSGPRQGGQPQH

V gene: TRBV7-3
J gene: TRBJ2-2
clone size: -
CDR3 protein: ASSAGTRTGELF

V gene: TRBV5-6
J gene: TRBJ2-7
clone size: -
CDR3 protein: ASSSFGTVSYEQY

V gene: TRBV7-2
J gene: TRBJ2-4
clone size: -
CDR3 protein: ASSLDPLTSGRHSFIQY

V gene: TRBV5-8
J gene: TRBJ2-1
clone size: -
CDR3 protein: ASSLAQGSGSFWF

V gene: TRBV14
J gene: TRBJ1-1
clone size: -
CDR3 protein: ASSQDLAMNTEAF

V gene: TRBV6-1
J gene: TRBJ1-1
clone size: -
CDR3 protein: ASSDWGQGLGNTEAF

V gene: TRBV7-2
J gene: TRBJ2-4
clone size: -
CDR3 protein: ASSLGGPPNGQY

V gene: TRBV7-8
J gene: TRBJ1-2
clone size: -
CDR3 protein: ASSPFGAGYT

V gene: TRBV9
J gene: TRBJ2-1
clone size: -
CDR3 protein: ASSYGTSRGSYNEQF

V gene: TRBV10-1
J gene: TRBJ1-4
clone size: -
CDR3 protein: ASSEDGDEKLF

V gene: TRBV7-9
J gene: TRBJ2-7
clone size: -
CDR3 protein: ASSPGTGAGYEQY

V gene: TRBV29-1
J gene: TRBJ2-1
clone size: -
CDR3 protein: SVWTSGGSSYNEQF

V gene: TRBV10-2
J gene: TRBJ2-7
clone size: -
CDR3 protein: ASSEGYEQY

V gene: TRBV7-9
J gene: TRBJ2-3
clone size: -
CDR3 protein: ASTGLAGVPFSTDTQY

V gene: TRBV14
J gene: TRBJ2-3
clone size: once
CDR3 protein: ASSQGFSGRGTDTQY

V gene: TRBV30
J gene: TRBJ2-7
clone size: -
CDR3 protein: AWTDRGSYEQY

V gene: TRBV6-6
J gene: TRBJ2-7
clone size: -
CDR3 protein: ASSYEYQEWHEQY

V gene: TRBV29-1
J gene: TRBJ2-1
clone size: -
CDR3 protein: SVSYSGQYNEQF

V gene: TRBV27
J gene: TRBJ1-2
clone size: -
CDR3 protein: ASSRDGTNYGYT

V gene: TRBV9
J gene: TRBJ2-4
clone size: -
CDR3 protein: ASSVDGAKNIQY

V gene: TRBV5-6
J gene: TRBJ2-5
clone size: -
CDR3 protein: ASSLARGSQETQY

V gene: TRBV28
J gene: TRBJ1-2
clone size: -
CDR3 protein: ASKGTGFVGYT

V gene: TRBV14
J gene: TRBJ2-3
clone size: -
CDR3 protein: ASSSRTSGMVTDTQY

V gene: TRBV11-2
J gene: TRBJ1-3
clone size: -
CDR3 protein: ASSLQGNTIY

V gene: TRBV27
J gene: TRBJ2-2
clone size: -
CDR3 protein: ASSLLASNTGELF

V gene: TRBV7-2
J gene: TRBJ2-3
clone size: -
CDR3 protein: ASSPPESDTQY

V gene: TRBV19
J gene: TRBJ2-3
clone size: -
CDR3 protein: ASSKDRVGTDTQY

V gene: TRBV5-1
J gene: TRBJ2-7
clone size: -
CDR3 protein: ASQTGEGREQY

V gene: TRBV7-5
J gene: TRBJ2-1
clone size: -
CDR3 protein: ARANLNEQF

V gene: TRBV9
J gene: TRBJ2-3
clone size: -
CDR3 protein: ASSVAFAPGVTDTQY

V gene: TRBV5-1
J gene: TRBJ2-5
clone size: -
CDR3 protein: ASSLEVGGRETQY

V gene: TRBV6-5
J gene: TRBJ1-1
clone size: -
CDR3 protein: ASSYAGPTEAF

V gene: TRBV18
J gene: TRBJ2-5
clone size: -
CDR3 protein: ASSPRAGGTHETQY

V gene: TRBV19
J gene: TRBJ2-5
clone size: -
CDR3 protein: ASSGSQETQY

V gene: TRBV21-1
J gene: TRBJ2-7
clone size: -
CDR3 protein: ASSRPRGDPAAQY

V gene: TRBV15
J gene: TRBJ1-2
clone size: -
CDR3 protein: ATSRGTAGYT